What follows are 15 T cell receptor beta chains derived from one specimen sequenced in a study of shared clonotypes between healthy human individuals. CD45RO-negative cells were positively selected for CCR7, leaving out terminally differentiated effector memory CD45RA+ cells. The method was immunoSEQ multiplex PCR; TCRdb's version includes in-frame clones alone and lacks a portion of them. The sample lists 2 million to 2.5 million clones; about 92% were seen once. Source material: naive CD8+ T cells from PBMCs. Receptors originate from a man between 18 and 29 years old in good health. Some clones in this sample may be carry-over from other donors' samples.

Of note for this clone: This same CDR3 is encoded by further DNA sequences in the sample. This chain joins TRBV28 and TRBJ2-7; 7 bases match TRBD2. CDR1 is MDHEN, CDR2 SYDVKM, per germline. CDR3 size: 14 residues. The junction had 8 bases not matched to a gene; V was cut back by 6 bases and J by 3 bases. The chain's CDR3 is CASSLRGGLYEQYF. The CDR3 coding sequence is TGTGCCAGCAGCCTACGGGGAGGGCTCTACGAGCAGTACTTC.

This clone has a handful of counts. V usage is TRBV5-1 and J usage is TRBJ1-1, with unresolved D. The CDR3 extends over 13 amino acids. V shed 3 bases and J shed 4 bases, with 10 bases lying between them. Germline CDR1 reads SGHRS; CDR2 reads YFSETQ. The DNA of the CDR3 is TGCGCCAGCAGCTATCGGACGAGCACTGAAGCTTTCTTT. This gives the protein CASSYRTSTEAFF.

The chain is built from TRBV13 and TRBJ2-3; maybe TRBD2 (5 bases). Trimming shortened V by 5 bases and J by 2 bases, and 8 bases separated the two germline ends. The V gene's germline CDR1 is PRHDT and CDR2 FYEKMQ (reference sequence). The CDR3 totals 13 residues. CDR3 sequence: CASSAGSTDTQYF. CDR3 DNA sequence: TGTGCCAGCAGCGCGGGTTCCACAGATACGCAGTATTTT. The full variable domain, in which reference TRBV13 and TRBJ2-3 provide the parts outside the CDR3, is AAGVIQSPRHLIKEKRETATLKCYPIPRHDTVYWYQQGPGQDPQFLISFYEKMQSDKGSIPDRFSAQQFSDYHSELNMSSLELGDSALYFCASSAGSTDTQYFGPGTRLTVL.

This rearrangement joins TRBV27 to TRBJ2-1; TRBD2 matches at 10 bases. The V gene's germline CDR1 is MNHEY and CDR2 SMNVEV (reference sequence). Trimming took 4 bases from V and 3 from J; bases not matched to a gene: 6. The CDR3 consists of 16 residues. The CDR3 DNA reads TGTGCCAGCAGTTCCCTTAGCGGGAGGAGCTACAATGAGCAGTTCTTC. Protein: CASSSLSGRSYNEQFF.

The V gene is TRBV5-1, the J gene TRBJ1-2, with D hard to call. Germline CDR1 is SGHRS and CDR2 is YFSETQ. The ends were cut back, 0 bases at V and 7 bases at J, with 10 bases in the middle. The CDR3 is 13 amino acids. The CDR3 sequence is CASSLAGSTGYTF. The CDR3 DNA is TGCGCCAGCAGCTTGGCCGGGAGTACTGGCTACACCTTC.

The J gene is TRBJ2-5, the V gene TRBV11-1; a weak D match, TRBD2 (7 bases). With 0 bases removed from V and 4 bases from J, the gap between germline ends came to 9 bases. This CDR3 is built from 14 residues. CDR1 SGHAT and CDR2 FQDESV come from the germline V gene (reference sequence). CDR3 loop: CASSLAGGAETQYF. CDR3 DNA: TGTGCCAGCAGCTTAGCGGGGGGGGCAGAGACCCAGTACTTC.

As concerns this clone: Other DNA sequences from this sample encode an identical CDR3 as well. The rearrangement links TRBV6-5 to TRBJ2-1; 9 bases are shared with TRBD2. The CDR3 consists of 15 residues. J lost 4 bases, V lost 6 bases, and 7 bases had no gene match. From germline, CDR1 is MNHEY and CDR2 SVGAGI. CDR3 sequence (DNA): TGTGCCAGCAGCCCGGGACTAGCTAGGTACAATGAGCAGTTCTTC. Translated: CASSPGLARYNEQFF.

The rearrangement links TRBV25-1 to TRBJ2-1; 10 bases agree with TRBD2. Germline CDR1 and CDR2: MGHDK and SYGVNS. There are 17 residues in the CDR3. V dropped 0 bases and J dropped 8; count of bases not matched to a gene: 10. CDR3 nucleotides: TGTGCCAGCAGTGAATATCGGCCTAGCGGGAGTAGGGATGAGCAGTTCTTC. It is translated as CASSEYRPSGSRDEQFF. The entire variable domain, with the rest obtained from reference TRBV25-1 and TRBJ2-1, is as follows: EADIYQTPRYLVIGTGKKITLECSQTMGHDKMYWYQQDPGMELHLIHYSYGVNSTEKGDLSSESTVSRIRTEHFPLTLESARPSHTSQYLCASSEYRPSGSRDEQFFGPGTRLTVL.

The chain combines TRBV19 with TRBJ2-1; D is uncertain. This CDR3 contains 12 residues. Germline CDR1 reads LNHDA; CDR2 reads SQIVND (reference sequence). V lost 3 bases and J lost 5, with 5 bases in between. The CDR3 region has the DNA TGTGCCAGTAGTATTCGGAACAATGAGCAGTTCTTC. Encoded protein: CASSIRNNEQFF.

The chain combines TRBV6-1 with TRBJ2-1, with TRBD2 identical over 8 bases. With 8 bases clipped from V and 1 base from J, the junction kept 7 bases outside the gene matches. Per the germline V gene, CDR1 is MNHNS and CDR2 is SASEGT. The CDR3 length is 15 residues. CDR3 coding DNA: TGTGCCAGCGATCCCACTAGCGGATCCTACAATGAGCAGTTCTTC. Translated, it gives CASDPTSGSYNEQFF.

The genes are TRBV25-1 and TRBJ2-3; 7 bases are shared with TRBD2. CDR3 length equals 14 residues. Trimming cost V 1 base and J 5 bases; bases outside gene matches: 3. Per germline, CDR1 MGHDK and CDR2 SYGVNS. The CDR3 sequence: CASSEFGEGDTQYF. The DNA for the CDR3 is TGTGCCAGCAGTGAATTTGGGGAGGGAGATACGCAGTATTTT.

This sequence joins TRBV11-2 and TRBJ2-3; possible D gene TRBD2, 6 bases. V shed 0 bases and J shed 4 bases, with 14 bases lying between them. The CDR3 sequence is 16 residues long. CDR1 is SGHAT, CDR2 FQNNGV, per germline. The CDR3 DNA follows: TGTGCCAGCAGCTTAGATGGTCGGGGGAGTGCAGATACGCAGTATTTT. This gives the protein CASSLDGRGSADTQYF.

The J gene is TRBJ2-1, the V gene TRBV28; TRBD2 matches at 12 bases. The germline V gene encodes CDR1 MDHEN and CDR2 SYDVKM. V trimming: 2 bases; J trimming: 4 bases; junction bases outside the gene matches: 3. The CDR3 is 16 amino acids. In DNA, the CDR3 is TGTGCCAGCAGTTTACCCGGACTAGCGGGATACAATGAGCAGTTCTTC. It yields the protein CASSLPGLAGYNEQFF.

Here the CDR3 DNA reads TGTGCCACGCGAATTGGTGGCAGCAATCAGCCCCAGCATTTT. This codes for CATRIGGSNQPQHF. The chain couples TRBV27 to TRBJ1-5; D remains unclear. Per germline, CDR1 MNHEY and CDR2 SMNVEV (reference sequence). This CDR3 is 14 amino acids long. The V end lost 10 bases, the J end lost 1 base, and 14 bases lay between the germline ends.

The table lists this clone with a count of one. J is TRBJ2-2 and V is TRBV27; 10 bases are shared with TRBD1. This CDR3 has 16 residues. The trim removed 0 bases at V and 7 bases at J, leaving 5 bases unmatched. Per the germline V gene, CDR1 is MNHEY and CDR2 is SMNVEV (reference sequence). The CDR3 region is CASSLSFGTGVGELFF. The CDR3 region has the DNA TGTGCCAGCAGTTTATCGTTTGGGACAGGGGTCGGGGAGCTGTTTTTT.